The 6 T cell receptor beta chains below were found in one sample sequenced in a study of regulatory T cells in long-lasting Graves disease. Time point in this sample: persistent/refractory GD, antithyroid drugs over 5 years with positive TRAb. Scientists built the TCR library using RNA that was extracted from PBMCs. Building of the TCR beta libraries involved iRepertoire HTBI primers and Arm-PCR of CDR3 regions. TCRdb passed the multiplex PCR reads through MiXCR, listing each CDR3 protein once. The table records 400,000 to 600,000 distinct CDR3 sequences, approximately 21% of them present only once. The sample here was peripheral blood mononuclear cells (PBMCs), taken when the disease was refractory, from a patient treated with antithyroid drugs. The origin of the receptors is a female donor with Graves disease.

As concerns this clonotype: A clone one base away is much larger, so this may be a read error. CDR3 protein: CASSYLWLHGGRGNPEAFF. In DNA, the CDR3 is TGTGCCAGCAGCTACCTGTGGTTACACGGAGGTCGGGGGAATCCTGAAGCTTTCTTT. The chain combines TRBV6-2 or TRBV6-3 with TRBJ1-1; D is possibly TRBD1 (5 bases). V was pared by 6 bases and J by 6 bases, with 32 bases between. The CDR3 extends over 19 amino acids. Germline lookup yields CDR1 MNHEY and CDR2 SVGEGT.

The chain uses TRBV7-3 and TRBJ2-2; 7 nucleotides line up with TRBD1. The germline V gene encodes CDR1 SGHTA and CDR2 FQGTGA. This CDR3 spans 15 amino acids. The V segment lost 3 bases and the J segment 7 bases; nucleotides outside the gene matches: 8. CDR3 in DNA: TGTGCCAGCAGCTTGACAGGGATGACGGTCGGGGAGCTGTTTTTT. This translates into CASSLTGMTVGELFF. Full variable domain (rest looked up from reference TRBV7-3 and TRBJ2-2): GAGVSQTPSNKVTEKGKYVELRCDPISGHTALYWYRQSLGQGPEFLIYFQGTGAADDSGLPNDRFFAVRPEGSVSTLKIQRTERGDSAVYLCASSLTGMTVGELFFGEGSRLTVL.

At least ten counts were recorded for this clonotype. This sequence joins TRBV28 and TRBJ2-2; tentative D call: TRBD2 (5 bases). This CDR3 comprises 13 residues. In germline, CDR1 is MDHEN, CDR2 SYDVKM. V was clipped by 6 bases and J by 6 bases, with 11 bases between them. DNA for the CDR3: TGTGCCAGCAGCTTAGAGGGTTCCGGGGAGCTGTTTTTT. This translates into CASSLEGSGELFF.

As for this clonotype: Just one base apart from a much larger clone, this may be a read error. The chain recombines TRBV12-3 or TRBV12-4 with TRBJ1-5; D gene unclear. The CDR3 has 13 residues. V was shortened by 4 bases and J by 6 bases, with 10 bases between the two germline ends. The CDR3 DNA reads TGTGCCAGCAGTTCTTTAGGCAGTCAGCCCCAGCATTTT. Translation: CASSSLGSQPQHF.

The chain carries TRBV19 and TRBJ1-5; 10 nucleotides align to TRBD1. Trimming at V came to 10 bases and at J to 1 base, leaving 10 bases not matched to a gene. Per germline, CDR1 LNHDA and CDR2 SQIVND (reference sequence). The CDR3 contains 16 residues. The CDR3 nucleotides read TGTGCCACCGCCCGGGACAGGGGATCGAGCAATCAGCCCCAGCATTTT. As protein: CATARDRGSSNQPQHF.

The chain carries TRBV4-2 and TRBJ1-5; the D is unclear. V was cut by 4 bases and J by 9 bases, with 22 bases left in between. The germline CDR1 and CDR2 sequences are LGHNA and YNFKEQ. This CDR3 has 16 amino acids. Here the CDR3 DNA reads TGTGCCAGCAGCCCCCTTGGTCGGGAAGCTACTGGGCCCCAGCATTTT. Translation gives CASSPLGREATGPQHF.